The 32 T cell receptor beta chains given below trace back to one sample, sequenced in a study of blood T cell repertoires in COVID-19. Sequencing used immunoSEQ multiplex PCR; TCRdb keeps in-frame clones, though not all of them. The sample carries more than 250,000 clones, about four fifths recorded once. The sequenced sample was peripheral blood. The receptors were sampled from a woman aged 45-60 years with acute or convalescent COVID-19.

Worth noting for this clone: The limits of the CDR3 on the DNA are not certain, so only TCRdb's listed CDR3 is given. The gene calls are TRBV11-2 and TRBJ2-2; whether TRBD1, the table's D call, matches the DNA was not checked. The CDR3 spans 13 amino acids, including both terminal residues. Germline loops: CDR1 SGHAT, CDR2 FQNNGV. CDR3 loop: CAIQGFGAGELFF.

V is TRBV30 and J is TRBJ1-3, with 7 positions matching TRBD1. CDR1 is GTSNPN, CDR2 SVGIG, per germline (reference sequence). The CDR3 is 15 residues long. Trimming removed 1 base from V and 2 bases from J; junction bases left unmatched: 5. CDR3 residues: CAWSGRQGTGNTIYF. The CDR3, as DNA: TGTGCCTGGAGTGGCAGACAGGGCACTGGAAACACCATATATTTT.

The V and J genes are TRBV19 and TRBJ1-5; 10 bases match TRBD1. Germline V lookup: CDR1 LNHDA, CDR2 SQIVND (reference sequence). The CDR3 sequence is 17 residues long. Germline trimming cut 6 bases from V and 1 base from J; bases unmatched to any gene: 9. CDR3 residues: CASSKSGQGRSNQPQHF. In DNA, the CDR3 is TGTGCCAGTAGCAAATCGGGACAGGGGAGGAGCAATCAGCCCCAGCATTTT.

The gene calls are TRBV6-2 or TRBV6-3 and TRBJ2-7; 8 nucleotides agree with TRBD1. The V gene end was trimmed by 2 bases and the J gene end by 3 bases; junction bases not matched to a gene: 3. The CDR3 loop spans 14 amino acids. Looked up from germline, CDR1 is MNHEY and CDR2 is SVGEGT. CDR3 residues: CASSYGQGNYEQYV. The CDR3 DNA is TGTGCCAGCAGTTACGGACAGGGAAACTACGAGCAGTACGTC.

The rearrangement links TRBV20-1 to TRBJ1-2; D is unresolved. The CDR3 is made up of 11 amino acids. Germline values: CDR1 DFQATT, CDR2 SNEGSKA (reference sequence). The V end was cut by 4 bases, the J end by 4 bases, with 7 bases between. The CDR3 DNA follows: TGCAGTGCTATAGGAGTCTATGGCTACACCTTC. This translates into CSAIGVYGYTF.

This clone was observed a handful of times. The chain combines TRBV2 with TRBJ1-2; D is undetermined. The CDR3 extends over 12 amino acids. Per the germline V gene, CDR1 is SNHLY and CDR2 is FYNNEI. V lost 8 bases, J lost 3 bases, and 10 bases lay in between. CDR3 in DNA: TGTGCCAGCCGGGAAAGGGACTATGGCTACACCTTC. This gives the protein CASRERDYGYTF.

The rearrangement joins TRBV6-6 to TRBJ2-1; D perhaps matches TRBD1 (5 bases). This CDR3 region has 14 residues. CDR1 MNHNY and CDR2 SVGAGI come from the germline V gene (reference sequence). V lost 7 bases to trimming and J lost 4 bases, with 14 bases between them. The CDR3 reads CASKSGAGYNEQFF. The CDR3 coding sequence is TGTGCCAGCAAGTCGGGTGCAGGGTACAATGAGCAGTTCTTC.

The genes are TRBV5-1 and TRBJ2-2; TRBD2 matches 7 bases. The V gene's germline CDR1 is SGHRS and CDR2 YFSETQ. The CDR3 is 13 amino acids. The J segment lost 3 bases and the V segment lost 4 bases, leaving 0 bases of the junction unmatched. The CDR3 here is CASSRGDTGELFF. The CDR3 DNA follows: TGCGCCAGCAGCCGGGGGGACACCGGGGAGCTGTTTTTT.

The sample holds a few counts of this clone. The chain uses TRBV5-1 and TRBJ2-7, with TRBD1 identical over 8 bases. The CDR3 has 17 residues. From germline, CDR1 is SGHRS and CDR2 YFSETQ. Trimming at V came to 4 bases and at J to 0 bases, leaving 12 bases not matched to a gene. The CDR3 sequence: CASSGDPTGDISYEQYF. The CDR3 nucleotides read TGCGCCAGCAGCGGAGACCCGACAGGGGACATCTCCTACGAGCAGTACTTC.

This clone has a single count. CDR3 sequence reads: CASSQVEGTEYGYTF. The CDR3 DNA follows: TGCGCCAGCAGCCAAGTAGAGGGAACGGAGTATGGCTACACCTTC. The chain links TRBV4-1 to TRBJ1-2, with no clear D. The germline CDR1 and CDR2 sequences are MGHRA and YSYEKL. The CDR3 extends over 15 amino acids. V was clipped by 1 base and J by 5 bases, with 14 bases between them.

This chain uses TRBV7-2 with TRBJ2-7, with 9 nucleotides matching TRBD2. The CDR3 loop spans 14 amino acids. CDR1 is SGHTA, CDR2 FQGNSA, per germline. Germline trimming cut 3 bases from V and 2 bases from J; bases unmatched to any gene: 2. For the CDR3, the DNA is TGTGCCAGCAGCTTCGGCGGGGGGGCCTACGAGCAGTACGTC. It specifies CASSFGGGAYEQYV.

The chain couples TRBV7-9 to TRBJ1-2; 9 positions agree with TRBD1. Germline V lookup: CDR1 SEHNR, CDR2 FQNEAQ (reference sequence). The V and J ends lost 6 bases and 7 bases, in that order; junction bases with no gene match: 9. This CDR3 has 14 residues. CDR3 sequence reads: CASRPWDRDGGYTF. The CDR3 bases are TGTGCCAGCAGGCCATGGGACAGGGACGGTGGCTACACCTTC.

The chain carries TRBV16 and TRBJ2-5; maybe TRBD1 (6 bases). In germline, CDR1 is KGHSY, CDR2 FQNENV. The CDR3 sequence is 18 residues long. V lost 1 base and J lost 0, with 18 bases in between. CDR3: CASSQLSQGIGDQETQYF. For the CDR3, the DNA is TGTGCCAGCAGCCAATTATCCCAGGGGATTGGGGACCAAGAGACCCAGTACTTC.

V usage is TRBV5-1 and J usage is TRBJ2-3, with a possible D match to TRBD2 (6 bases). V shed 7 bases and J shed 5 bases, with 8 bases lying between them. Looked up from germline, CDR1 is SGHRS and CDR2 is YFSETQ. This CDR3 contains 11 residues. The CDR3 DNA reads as TGCGCCAGCCGGAGGGAAGATACGCAGTATTTT. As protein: CASRREDTQYF.

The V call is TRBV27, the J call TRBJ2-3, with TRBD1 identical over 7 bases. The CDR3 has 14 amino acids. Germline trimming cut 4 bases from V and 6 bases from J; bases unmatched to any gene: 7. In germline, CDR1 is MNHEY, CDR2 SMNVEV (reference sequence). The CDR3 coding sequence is TGTGCCAGCAGTTCACGACAGGGCGGGGATACGCAGTATTTT. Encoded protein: CASSSRQGGDTQYF.

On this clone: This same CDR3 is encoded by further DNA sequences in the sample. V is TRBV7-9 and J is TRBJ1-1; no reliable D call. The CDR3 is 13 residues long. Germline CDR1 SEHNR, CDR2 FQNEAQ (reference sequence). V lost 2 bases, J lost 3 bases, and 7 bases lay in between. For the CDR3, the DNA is TGTGCCAGCAGCTTAACCGGGGACACTGAAGCTTTCTTT. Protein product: CASSLTGDTEAFF.

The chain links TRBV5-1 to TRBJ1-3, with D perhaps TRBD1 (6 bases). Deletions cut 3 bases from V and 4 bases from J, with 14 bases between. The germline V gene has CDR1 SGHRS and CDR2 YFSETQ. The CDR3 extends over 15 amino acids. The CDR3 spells CASSSRGMVGNTIYF. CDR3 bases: TGCGCCAGCAGCTCCAGGGGTATGGTGGGAAACACCATATATTTT.

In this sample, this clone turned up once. The CDR3 protein is CVGTANTGELFF. The CDR3 DNA follows: TGTGTCGGGACAGCGAACACCGGGGAGCTGTTTTTT. V and J are TRBV30 and TRBJ2-2; 7 nucleotides match TRBD1. The CDR3 totals 12 residues. Per the germline V gene, CDR1 is GTSNPN and CDR2 is SVGIG (reference sequence). The variable domain in full, with the rest retrieved from reference TRBV30 and TRBJ2-2, is SQTIHQWPATLVQPVGSPLSLECTVEGTSNPNLYWYRQAAGRGLQLLFYSVGIGQISSEVPQNLSASRPQDRQFILSSKKLLLSDSGFYLCVGTANTGELFFGEGSRLTVL.

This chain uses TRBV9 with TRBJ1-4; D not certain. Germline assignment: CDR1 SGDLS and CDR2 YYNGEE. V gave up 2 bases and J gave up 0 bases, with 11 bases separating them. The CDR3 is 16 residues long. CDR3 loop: CASSVQSQATNEKLFF. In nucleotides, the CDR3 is TGTGCCAGCAGCGTCCAAAGTCAGGCAACTAATGAAAAACTGTTTTTT.

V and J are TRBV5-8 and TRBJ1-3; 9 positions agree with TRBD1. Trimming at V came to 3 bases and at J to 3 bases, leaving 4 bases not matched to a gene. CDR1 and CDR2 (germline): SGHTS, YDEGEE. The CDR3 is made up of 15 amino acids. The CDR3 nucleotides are TGTGCCAGCAGCTCACAGGGGGCTGGTGGAAACACCATATATTTT. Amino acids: CASSSQGAGGNTIYF. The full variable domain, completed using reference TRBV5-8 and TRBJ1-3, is EAGVTQSPTHLIKTRGQQATLRCSPISGHTSVYWYQQALGLGLQFLLWYDEGEERNRGNFPPRFSGRQFPNYSSELNVNALELEDSALYLCASSSQGAGGNTIYFGEGSWLTVV.

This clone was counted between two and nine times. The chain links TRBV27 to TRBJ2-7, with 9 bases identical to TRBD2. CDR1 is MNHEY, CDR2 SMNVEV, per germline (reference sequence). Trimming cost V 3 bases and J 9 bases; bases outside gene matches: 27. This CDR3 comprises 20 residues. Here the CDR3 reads CASSFSVGSSGIPSLSRQYF. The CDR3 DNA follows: TGTGCCAGCAGTTTTTCGGTTGGATCTAGCGGGATTCCCTCTCTGTCTCGGCAGTACTTC.

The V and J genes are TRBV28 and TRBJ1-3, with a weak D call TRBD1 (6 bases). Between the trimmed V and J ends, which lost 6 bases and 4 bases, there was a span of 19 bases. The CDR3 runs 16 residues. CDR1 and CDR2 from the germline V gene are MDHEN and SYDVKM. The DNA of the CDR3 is TGTGCCAGCAGCCCCGGCAACGGGGGGCGAGGAAACACCATATATTTT. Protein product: CASSPGNGGRGNTIYF.

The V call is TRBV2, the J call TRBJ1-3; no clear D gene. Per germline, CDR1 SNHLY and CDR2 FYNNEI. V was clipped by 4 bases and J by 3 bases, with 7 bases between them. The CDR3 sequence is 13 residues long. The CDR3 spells CASSGEGGNTIYF. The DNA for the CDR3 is TGTGCCAGCAGTGGGGAGGGTGGAAACACCATATATTTT.

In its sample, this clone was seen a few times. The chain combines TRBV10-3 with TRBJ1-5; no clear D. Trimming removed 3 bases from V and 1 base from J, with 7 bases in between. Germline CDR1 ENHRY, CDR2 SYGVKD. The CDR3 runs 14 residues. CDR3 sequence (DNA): TGTGCCATCAGTGACGAGATCAGCAATCAGCCCCAGCATTTT. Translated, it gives CAISDEISNQPQHF.

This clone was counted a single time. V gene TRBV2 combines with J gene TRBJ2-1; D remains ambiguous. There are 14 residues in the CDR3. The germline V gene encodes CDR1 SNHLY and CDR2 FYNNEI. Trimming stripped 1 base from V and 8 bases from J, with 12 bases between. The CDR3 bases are TGTGCCAGCAGTGAAGTCCGGGTTTGGGATGAGCAGTTCTTC. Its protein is CASSEVRVWDEQFF.

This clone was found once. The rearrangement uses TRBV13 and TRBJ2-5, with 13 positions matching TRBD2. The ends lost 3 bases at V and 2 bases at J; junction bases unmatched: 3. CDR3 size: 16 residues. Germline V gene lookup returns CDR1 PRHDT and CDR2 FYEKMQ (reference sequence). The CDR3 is CASSFSLAGGQETQYF. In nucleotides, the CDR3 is TGTGCCAGCAGCTTCTCACTAGCGGGAGGGCAAGAGACCCAGTACTTC.

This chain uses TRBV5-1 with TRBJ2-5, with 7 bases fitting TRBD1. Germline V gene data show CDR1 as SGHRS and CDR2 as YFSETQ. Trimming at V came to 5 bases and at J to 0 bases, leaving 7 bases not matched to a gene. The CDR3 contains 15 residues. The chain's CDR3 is CASREGTEYQETQYF. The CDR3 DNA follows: TGCGCCAGCAGAGAAGGGACAGAGTACCAAGAGACCCAGTACTTC.

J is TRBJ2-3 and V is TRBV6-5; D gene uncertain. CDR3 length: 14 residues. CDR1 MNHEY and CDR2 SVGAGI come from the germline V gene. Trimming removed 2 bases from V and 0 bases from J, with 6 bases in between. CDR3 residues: CASSYAGSTDTQYF. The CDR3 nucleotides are TGTGCCAGCAGTTACGCCGGTAGCACAGATACGCAGTATTTT.

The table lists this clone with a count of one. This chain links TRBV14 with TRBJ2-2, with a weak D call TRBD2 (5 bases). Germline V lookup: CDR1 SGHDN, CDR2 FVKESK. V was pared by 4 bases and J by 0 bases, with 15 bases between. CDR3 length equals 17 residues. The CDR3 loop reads CASSPNPGRANTGELFF. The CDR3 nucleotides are TGTGCCAGCAGCCCCAACCCCGGGCGGGCGAACACCGGGGAGCTGTTTTTT.

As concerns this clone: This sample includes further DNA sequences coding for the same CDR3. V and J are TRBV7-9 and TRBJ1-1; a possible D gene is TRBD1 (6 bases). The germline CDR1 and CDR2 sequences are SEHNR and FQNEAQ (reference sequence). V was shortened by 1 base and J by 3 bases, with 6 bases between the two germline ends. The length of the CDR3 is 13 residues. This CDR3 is CASSLEGDTEAFF. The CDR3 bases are TGTGCCAGCAGCTTAGAGGGGGACACTGAAGCTTTCTTT.

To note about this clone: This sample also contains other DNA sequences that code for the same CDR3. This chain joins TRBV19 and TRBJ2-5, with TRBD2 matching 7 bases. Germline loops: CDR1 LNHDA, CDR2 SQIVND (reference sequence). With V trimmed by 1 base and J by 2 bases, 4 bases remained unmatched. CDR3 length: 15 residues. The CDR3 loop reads CASSIAGGLQETQYF. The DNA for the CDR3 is TGTGCCAGTAGTATAGCGGGAGGTTTGCAAGAGACCCAGTACTTC. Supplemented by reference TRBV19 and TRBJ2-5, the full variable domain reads DGGITQSPKYLFRKEGQNVTLSCEQNLNHDAMYWYRQDPGQGLRLIYYSQIVNDFQKGDIAEGYSVSREKKESFPLTVTSAQKNPTAFYLCASSIAGGLQETQYFGPGTRLLVL.

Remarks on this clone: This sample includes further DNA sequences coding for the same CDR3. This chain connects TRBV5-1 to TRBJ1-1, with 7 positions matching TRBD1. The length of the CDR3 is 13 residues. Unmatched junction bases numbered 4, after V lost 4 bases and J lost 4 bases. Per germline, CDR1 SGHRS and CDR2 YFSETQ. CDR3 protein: CASSRQGGTEAFF. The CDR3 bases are TGCGCCAGCAGCCGACAGGGTGGCACTGAAGCTTTCTTT.